The next 23 T cell receptor beta chains were all read from a single sample in a study of response to subunit inactivated influenza vaccine. MiXCR, applied by TCRdb to the RT-PCR reads, yields one record per CDR3 protein. The sample consists of 550,000 to 800,000 distinct CDR3 sequences, roughly 14% of them appearing once. This material consisted of PBMCs from blood, taken 14 days before vaccination. The receptors shown here come from a man aged 45-65 years who received an inactivated influenza vaccine.

This clonotype was seen at least ten times. The V and J genes are TRBV29-1 and TRBJ2-1, with TRBD1 matching over 9 bases. The germline CDR1 and CDR2 sequences are SQVTM and ANQGSEA. The V and J ends lost 7 bases and 6 bases, in that order; junction bases with no gene match: 10. The CDR3 spans 14 residues. CDR3 amino acids: CSAGGGQGSNEQFF. The CDR3 DNA sequence: TGCAGCGCTGGGGGAGGACAGGGGTCCAATGAGCAGTTCTTC.

This chain connects TRBV20-1 to TRBJ2-7; 7 positions agree with TRBD1. V gave up 3 bases and J gave up 8 bases; unmatched junction bases: 13. This CDR3 region has 14 residues. Germline V gene data show CDR1 as DFQATT and CDR2 as SNEGSKA (reference sequence). As DNA, the CDR3 is TGCAGTGCTAGTACCAACCACAGGGGCGGCAAGCAGTACTTC. This translates into CSASTNHRGGKQYF.

CDR3 amino acids: CATSRDPGRWFSYEQYF. Here the CDR3 DNA reads TGTGCCACCAGCAGAGACCCGGGACGGTGGTTCTCCTACGAGCAGTACTTC. The chain recombines TRBV15 with TRBJ2-7; D may correspond to TRBD1 or TRBD2 (5 bases each). Germline V CDR1 and CDR2: LNHNV, YYDKDF (reference sequence). V was clipped by 0 bases and J by 0 bases, with 15 bases between them. This CDR3 spans 17 amino acids.

In this sample, this clonotype turned up a few times. V is TRBV20-1 and J is TRBJ1-6; maybe TRBD1 (6 bases). Germline assignment: CDR1 DFQATT and CDR2 SNEGSKA (reference sequence). The CDR3 consists of 16 residues. V shed 6 bases and J shed 5 bases, with 20 bases lying between them. CDR3 coding DNA: TGCAGTGCGCGACGGTTGGCAGGACAGAATAATTCACCCCTCCACTTT. Its translation is CSARRLAGQNNSPLHF.

The chain employs TRBV5-1 and TRBJ2-3; D remains unclear. From germline, CDR1 is SGHRS and CDR2 YFSETQ. V dropped 0 bases and J dropped 2 bases, with 10 bases sitting between them. CDR3 length: 15 amino acids. The CDR3 here is CASSLGIGNTDTQYF. CDR3 bases: TGCGCCAGCAGCTTGGGTATTGGGAACACAGATACGCAGTATTTT.

This clonotype was found a few times. V gene TRBV5-1 combines with J gene TRBJ1-3; possibly TRBD1 for D (5 bases). V was trimmed by 7 bases and J by 2 bases, leaving 13 bases between them. CDR1 is SGHRS and CDR2 is YFSETQ in the germline V gene. This CDR3 spans 14 amino acids. In nucleotides, the CDR3 is TGCGCCAGCGGGTACGGGACTCCTGGAAACACCATATATTTT. As protein: CASGYGTPGNTIYF.

At least ten counts were recorded for this clonotype. V and J are TRBV10-3 and TRBJ2-7, with 7 positions matching TRBD1. Germline V gene lookup returns CDR1 ENHRY and CDR2 SYGVKD. Trimming at V came to 10 bases and at J to 6 bases, leaving 12 bases not matched to a gene. The CDR3 is 13 residues long. The CDR3 DNA sequence: TGTGCCACCCTCCGACAGGGTGATGGCGAGCAGTACTTC. It yields the protein CATLRQGDGEQYF.

This clonotype came up a few times. The chain has TRBV27 and TRBJ2-1, with 7 bases fitting TRBD2. CDR1 MNHEY and CDR2 SMNVEV come from the germline V gene (reference sequence). V lost 3 bases to trimming and J lost 2 bases; unmatched junction nucleotides: 4. This CDR3 comprises 15 residues. The CDR3 DNA sequence: TGTGCCAGCAGTTTTGTCGGACTAGCCTACAATGAGCAGTTCTTC. Protein product: CASSFVGLAYNEQFF.

The chain couples TRBV27 to TRBJ2-5; D possibly corresponds to TRBD1 (5 bases). CDR3 length: 15 amino acids. Trimming stripped 9 bases from V and 4 bases from J, with 21 bases between. CDR1 and CDR2 from the germline V gene are MNHEY and SMNVEV (reference sequence). The CDR3: CASAWGNGRGETQYF. The CDR3, as DNA: TGTGCCAGTGCCTGGGGCAACGGAAGGGGAGAGACCCAGTACTTC.

In this sample, this clonotype turned up a few times. This chain joins TRBV29-1 and TRBJ2-3, with 8 nucleotides matching TRBD2. The CDR3 loop spans 15 amino acids. CDR1 SQVTM and CDR2 ANQGSEA come from the germline V gene. With 5 bases clipped from V and 6 bases from J, the junction kept 13 bases outside the gene matches. CDR3 bases: TGCAGCGTTCCTACTAGCGGTACCCTTAGGGATACGCAGTATTTT. The encoded protein is CSVPTSGTLRDTQYF.

There are many counts of this clonotype. This chain joins TRBV30 and TRBJ1-1; D is undetermined. The CDR3 has 11 residues. Germline V gene sequence: CDR1 GTSNPN, CDR2 SVGIG (reference sequence). The V and J ends lost 2 bases and 6 bases respectively, with 7 bases between them. CDR3 loop: CAWSWSAEAFF. CDR3 DNA sequence: TGTGCCTGGAGTTGGTCTGCTGAAGCTTTCTTT.

The chain recombines TRBV5-1 with TRBJ2-7, with D unresolved. Germline CDR1 SGHRS, CDR2 YFSETQ. Trimming shortened V by 4 bases and J by 2 bases, and 10 bases separated the two germline ends. The CDR3 is made up of 13 amino acids. CDR3 protein: CASSLPEAYEQYF. Here the CDR3 DNA reads TGCGCCAGCAGCCTACCGGAAGCCTACGAGCAGTACTTC.

This clonotype was seen repeatedly, ten times or more. The chain has TRBV7-9 and TRBJ2-2; D is uncertain. V gave up 5 bases and J gave up 4 bases, with 2 bases separating them. Germline V gives CDR1 SEHNR, CDR2 FQNEAQ (reference sequence). The CDR3 length is 11 residues. CDR3 residues: CASSITGELFF. The DNA of the CDR3 is TGTGCCAGCAGCATCACCGGGGAGCTGTTTTTT. Full variable domain (remainder filled in from reference TRBV7-9 and TRBJ2-2): DTGVSQNPRHKITKRGQNVTFRCDPISEHNRLYWYRQTLGQGPEFLTYFQNEAQLEKSRLLSDRFSAERPKGSFSTLEIQRTEQGDSAMYLCASSITGELFFGEGSRLTVL.

The rearrangement links TRBV20-1 to TRBJ2-4; 15 bases map to TRBD2. V dropped 2 bases and J dropped 9; count of bases not matched to a gene: 8. Germline-derived CDR1 and CDR2 are DFQATT and SNEGSKA (reference sequence). The CDR3 is made up of 16 amino acids. In DNA, the CDR3 is TGCAGTGCTAGACCCCCAGGGACTAGCGGGAGGCCCATTCAGTACTTC. It is translated as CSARPPGTSGRPIQYF.

This clonotype was seen a handful of times. This chain connects TRBV5-1 to TRBJ2-2, with 10 nucleotides matching TRBD2. The CDR3 covers 18 residues. V was pared by 2 bases and J by 2 bases, with 9 bases of the junction left unmatched. Germline V CDR1 and CDR2: SGHRS, YFSETQ. This CDR3 reads CASSFPKSGRANTGELFF. For the CDR3, the DNA is TGCGCCAGCAGCTTCCCTAAAAGCGGGAGGGCCAACACCGGGGAGCTGTTTTTT.

This clonotype turned up a few times. The rearrangement links TRBV29-1 to TRBJ1-1; TRBD1 might be the D (6 bases). Trimming took 6 bases from V and 0 from J, leaving 14 bases between them. This CDR3 comprises 14 residues. CDR1 is SQVTM, CDR2 ANQGSEA, per germline. In DNA, the CDR3 is TGCAGCGTCCGCTGGGGGCTGATGAACACTGAAGCTTTCTTT. Translated, it gives CSVRWGLMNTEAFF.

This clonotype has just a few counts. This chain connects TRBV6-2 or TRBV6-3 to TRBJ2-7, with unresolved D. This CDR3 is 13 amino acids long. The V gene lost 0 bases and the J gene lost 5 bases, with 8 bases spanning the gap. CDR1 is MNHEY, CDR2 SVGEGT, per germline. In DNA, the CDR3 is TGTGCCAGCAGTTACTCACCCGGGCACGAGCAGTACTTC. It codes for CASSYSPGHEQYF.

The table lists this clonotype with a few counts. The V gene is TRBV24-1, the J gene TRBJ2-1, with D tentatively TRBD1 or TRBD2 (5 bases each). This CDR3 is 15 amino acids long. Germline CDR1 and CDR2: KGHDR and SFDVKD. Trimming removed 7 bases from V and 6 bases from J, with 18 bases in between. This CDR3 is CATRSQGPPPNEQFF. The CDR3 bases are TGTGCCACCAGAAGTCAGGGACCACCCCCCAATGAGCAGTTCTTC.

The chain is built from TRBV15 and TRBJ1-4; possible D gene TRBD1, 5 bases. CDR1 LNHNV and CDR2 YYDKDF come from the germline V gene (reference sequence). The CDR3 is made up of 17 amino acids. With 0 bases removed from V and 5 bases from J, the gap between germline ends came to 16 bases. The CDR3 nucleotides read TGTGCCACCAGCAGAGATGTGGGGGGGTTAACGAATGAAAAACTGTTTTTT. Translation gives CATSRDVGGLTNEKLFF.

The chain carries TRBV5-4 and TRBJ2-2; 9 positions agree with TRBD2. V gave up 0 bases and J gave up 2 bases; unmatched junction bases: 2. This CDR3 spans 16 amino acids. From germline, CDR1 is SGHNT and CDR2 YYREEE (reference sequence). The CDR3 DNA reads TGTGCCAGCAGCTTGGGACTAGCGGTTAACACCGGGGAGCTGTTTTTT. Its protein is CASSLGLAVNTGELFF.

This clonotype was counted many times. This chain connects TRBV6-5 to TRBJ2-3; 10 nucleotides agree with TRBD1. The germline V gene has CDR1 MNHEY and CDR2 SVGAGI. With V trimmed by 2 bases and J by 6 bases, 5 bases remained unmatched. CDR3 length equals 15 residues. CDR3 nucleotides: TGTGCCAGCAGTTACGGGACAGGGGTGGTGGATACGCAGTATTTT. This codes for CASSYGTGVVDTQYF.

There are many counts of this clonotype. This sequence joins TRBV4-2 and TRBJ1-1; the D is unclear. Trimming took off 1 base at V and 6 bases at J, with 6 bases between the two ends. The CDR3 covers 12 residues. The germline V gene has CDR1 LGHNA and CDR2 YNFKEQ. The CDR3 DNA sequence: TGTGCCAGCAGCCAAGGGTTGGCTGAAGCTTTCTTT. Translation: CASSQGLAEAFF.

This clonotype was found a few times. The chain joins TRBV20-1 to TRBJ2-4; D gene unclear. Germline-derived CDR1 and CDR2 are DFQATT and SNEGSKA (reference sequence). This CDR3 spans 15 amino acids. V shed 0 bases and J shed 2 bases, with 11 bases lying between them. The CDR3 region is CSARETGLSKNIQYF. The CDR3 region has the DNA TGCAGTGCTAGAGAAACGGGCCTTTCCAAAAACATTCAGTACTTC.